What follows describes a single T cell receptor (beta chain). This entry is derived from a study of blood T cell repertoires in COVID-19. CDR1 and CDR2 from the germline V gene are MNHEY and SMNVEV (reference sequence). The trim removed 6 bases at V and 13 bases at J, leaving 16 bases unmatched. CDR3 size: 14 residues. Using immunoSEQ multiplex PCR, the repertoire was profiled, and TCRdb retains in-frame clones only, with some absent. The sample lists 110,000 or so clones, around 85% occurring once. The sequence came from a woman aged 60-75 years with COVID-19, enrolled during active disease. The sequenced sample was peripheral blood. The chain recombines TRBV27 with TRBJ2-5; TRBD2 agrees at 8 bases. The CDR3 sequence is CASRRTSNPLGLYF. CDR3 sequence (DNA): TGTGCCAGCAGGCGGACTAGCAATCCCCTCGGACTGTACTTC.